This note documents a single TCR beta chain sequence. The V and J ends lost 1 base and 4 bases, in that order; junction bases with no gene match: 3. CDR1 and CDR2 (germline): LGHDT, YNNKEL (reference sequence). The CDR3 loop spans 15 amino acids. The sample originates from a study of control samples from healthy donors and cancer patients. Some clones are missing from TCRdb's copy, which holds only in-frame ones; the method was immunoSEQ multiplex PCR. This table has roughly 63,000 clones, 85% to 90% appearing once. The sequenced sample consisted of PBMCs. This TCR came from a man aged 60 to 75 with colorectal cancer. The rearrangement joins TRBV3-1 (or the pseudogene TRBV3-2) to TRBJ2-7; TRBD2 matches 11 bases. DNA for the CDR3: TGTGCCAGCAGCCAAGTTAGCGGGGGGGCTTACGAGCAGTACTTC. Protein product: CASSQVSGGAYEQYF.